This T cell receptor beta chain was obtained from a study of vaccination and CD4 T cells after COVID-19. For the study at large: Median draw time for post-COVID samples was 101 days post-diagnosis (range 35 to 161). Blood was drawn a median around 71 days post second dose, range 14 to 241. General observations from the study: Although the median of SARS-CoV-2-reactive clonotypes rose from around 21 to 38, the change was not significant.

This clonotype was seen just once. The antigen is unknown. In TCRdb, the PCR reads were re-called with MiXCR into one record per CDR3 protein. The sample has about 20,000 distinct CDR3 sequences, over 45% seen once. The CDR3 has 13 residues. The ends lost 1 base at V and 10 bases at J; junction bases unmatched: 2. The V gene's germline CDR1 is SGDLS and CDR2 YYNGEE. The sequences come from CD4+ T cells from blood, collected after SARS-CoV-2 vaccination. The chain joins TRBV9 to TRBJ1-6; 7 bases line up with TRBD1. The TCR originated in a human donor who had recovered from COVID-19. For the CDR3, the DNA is TGTGCCAGCAGCGTAACAGGGGAGTCACCCCTCCACTTT. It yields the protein CASSVTGESPLHF.